This T cell receptor (beta chain) was retrieved from a study of technical replicates of blood from a handful of donors. Repertoires were generated with immunoSEQ multiplex PCR, while TCRdb's copy carries only in-frame clones and drops some. The table lists under 85,000 clones, 91% of them singletons, with about 0.4% in the top ten. The CDR3 covers 15 residues. Germline V lookup: CDR1 SEHNR, CDR2 FQNEAQ (reference sequence). V was shortened by 0 bases and J by 7 bases, with 12 bases between the two germline ends. The rearrangement joins TRBV7-9 to TRBJ2-2, with TRBD1 as a possible D gene (6 bases). Sequencing was performed on T cells isolated from PBMCs. The receptor was derived from a human donor in good health. Some clones in this sample may be carry-over from other donors' samples. CDR3 in amino acids: CASSLAGAPGGELFF. In DNA, the CDR3 is TGTGCCAGCAGCTTAGCGGGGGCGCCGGGCGGGGAGCTGTTTTTT.